Presented here are 15 T cell receptor beta chains from one specimen sequenced in a study of T-cell reconstitution after alpha-beta-depleted transplantation in children. TCRbeta library construction was performed incorporating unique molecular identifiers. TCRdb ran MiXCR on the PCR reads and lists one entry per CDR3 protein. The table has 580,000 or so distinct CDR3 sequences, about 21% seen once. Sample: PBMCs, mostly from graft donor cells, taken 360 days after TCRalphabeta/CD19-depleted stem cell transplant. All receptors come from a boy younger than two who had a stem cell transplant for acute myeloid leukemia, so the T cells may come from the graft donor.

The chain has TRBV28 and TRBJ2-5, with D perhaps given as TRBD1 or TRBD2 (5 bases each). Trimming left V 5 bases short and J 5 bases short, with 12 bases between. There are 13 residues in the CDR3. Germline V CDR1 and CDR2: MDHEN, SYDVKM. The CDR3, as DNA: TGTGCCAGCAGTCCCAGGGAGTTGGAGACCCAGTACTTC. As protein: CASSPRELETQYF.

V is TRBV12-3 or TRBV12-4 and J is TRBJ2-5; no reliable D call. The CDR3 spans 14 residues. V lost 3 bases, J lost 4 bases, and 12 bases lay in between. CDR3 in amino acids: CASSFTDWGETQYF. The CDR3 region has the DNA TGTGCCAGCAGTTTTACTGATTGGGGAGAGACCCAGTACTTC.

This clonotype has at least ten counts. The rearrangement links TRBV4-2 to TRBJ1-5; TRBD1 is a possible D gene (6 bases). The V gene's germline CDR1 is LGHNA and CDR2 YNFKEQ. With 0 bases removed from V and 4 bases from J, the gap between germline ends came to 13 bases. The CDR3 spans 16 residues. The CDR3 protein is CASSQDEGVLNQPQHF. The DNA of the CDR3 is TGTGCCAGCAGCCAAGATGAGGGGGTCCTTAATCAGCCCCAGCATTTT.

This clonotype occurred a few times. V gene TRBV6-4 combines with J gene TRBJ2-1; D is unclear. Germline lookup yields CDR1 MRHNA and CDR2 SNTAGT. With 5 bases removed from V and 0 bases from J, the gap between germline ends came to 17 bases. This CDR3 is 17 amino acids long. The CDR3 bases are TGTGCCAGCAGTCCTCTCGGGCAGAAAGGCTCCTACAATGAGCAGTTCTTC. It codes for CASSPLGQKGSYNEQFF.

V gene TRBV12-3 or TRBV12-4 combines with J gene TRBJ1-2, with D possibly being TRBD1 (6 bases). Trimming stripped 3 bases from V and 3 bases from J, with 11 bases between. The CDR3 consists of 14 residues. The CDR3 here is CASSLGGAHYGYTF. Written as DNA, the CDR3 is TGTGCCAGCAGTTTGGGGGGCGCTCACTATGGCTACACCTTC.

In this sample, this clonotype turned up many times. The chain uses TRBV29-1 and TRBJ1-1; D unclear. V shed 6 bases and J shed 3 bases, with 8 bases lying between them. This CDR3 has 11 amino acids. From germline, CDR1 is SQVTM and CDR2 ANQGSEA. CDR3 in DNA: TGCAGCGTACGACAAGACACTGAAGCTTTCTTT. It translates to CSVRQDTEAFF.

This clonotype was seen a few times. CDR3 DNA sequence: TGTGCCAGCAGTTCGACAGGGATTCTTGGGGCCAACGTCCTGACTTTC. Translation gives CASSSTGILGANVLTF. This chain uses TRBV6-2 or TRBV6-3 with TRBJ2-6; 7 bases line up with TRBD1. The length of the CDR3 is 16 residues. CDR1 is MNHEY and CDR2 is SVGEGT in the germline V gene. Trimming removed 4 bases from V and 3 bases from J; junction bases left unmatched: 6.

This chain joins TRBV5-1 and TRBJ1-5; 8 nucleotides agree with TRBD1. Germline assignment: CDR1 SGHRS and CDR2 YFSETQ. Trimming at V came to 0 bases and at J to 8 bases, leaving 4 bases not matched to a gene. The CDR3 totals 14 residues. The CDR3 DNA reads as TGCGCCAGCAGCTTGGGGACAGGGAGGGAGCCCCAGCATTTT. It codes for CASSLGTGREPQHF.

This clonotype was detected a few times. The CDR3, as DNA: TGTGCCAGCAGCTTAGTCGGGACTCCGAACATTCAGTACTTC. It is translated as CASSLVGTPNIQYF. This chain joins TRBV7-9 and TRBJ2-4; the D gene is possibly TRBD2 (6 bases). Trimming stripped 1 base from V and 7 bases from J, with 11 bases between. The CDR3 consists of 14 residues. Germline V gene lookup returns CDR1 SEHNR and CDR2 FQNEAQ (reference sequence).

This clonotype was seen more than once but under ten times. The chain is built from TRBV29-1 and TRBJ2-3; tentative D call: TRBD2 (7 bases). V lost 3 bases, J lost 0 bases, and 16 bases lay in between. This CDR3 contains 16 residues. Germline CDR1 and CDR2: SQVTM and ANQGSEA. The CDR3 loop reads CSVERGGSPSTDTQYF. For the CDR3, the DNA is TGCAGCGTTGAGAGGGGGGGCTCCCCAAGCACAGATACGCAGTATTTT.

This clonotype has a count of ten or more. The chain carries TRBV11-3 and TRBJ2-1, with 7 bases fitting TRBD1. Germline loops: CDR1 SGHNT, CDR2 YENEEA. This CDR3 region has 15 residues. Trimming cost V 6 bases and J 7 bases; bases outside gene matches: 12. The CDR3 nucleotides read TGTGCCAGCAGTAAAGGGGGCGCGCGGTGGAATGAGCAGTTCTTC. This sequence encodes CASSKGGARWNEQFF.

This sequence joins TRBV7-9 and TRBJ2-1; 8 positions match TRBD1. In germline, CDR1 is SEHNR, CDR2 FQNEAQ (reference sequence). V dropped 5 bases and J dropped 7; count of bases not matched to a gene: 13. The CDR3 has 16 amino acids. The CDR3, as DNA: TGTGCCAGCAGCGAGACAGGGGATTACACGGGGAATGAGCAGTTCTTC. Translating it yields CASSETGDYTGNEQFF.

This clonotype was seen just once. This CDR3 fails to terminate in the conserved phenylalanine or tryptophan, so it likely reflects a read error. The genes are TRBV29-1 and TRBJ1-2; D is perhaps TRBD1 (5 bases). The CDR3 has 12 residues. The V and J ends lost 8 bases and 1 base respectively, with 11 bases between them. Per the germline V gene, CDR1 is SQVTM and CDR2 is ANQGSEA. The CDR3 region is CSLTTDNYGYTY. DNA for the CDR3: TGCAGCCTCACGACAGATAACTATGGCTACACCTAC.

The chain employs TRBV12-3 or TRBV12-4 and TRBJ2-1, with D possibly matching TRBD2 (5 bases). CDR3 length: 13 residues. The V end was cut by 5 bases, the J end by 5 bases, with 10 bases between. The CDR3 DNA reads TGTGCCAGCAGTAAGGACTGGAACAATGAGCAGTTCTTC. Protein: CASSKDWNNEQFF.

The V and J genes are TRBV20-1 and TRBJ2-1; D unresolved. Trimming took off 3 bases at V and 4 bases at J, with 10 bases between the two ends. This CDR3 has 13 residues. Germline CDR1 and CDR2: DFQATT and SNEGSKA (reference sequence). CDR3 in amino acids: CSARKAVYNEQFF. The DNA of the CDR3 is TGCAGTGCTAGGAAGGCCGTGTACAATGAGCAGTTCTTC.